These T cell receptor beta chains were read from a single sample in a study of T cell responses to AZD1222 COVID-19 vaccine. Assay used: immunoSEQ multiplex PCR; TCRdb lists only in-frame clones, some missing. The profile shows more than 100,000 clones, around 82% of them singletons. The input for sequencing was peripheral blood, taken on day 0 of AZD1222 vaccination. The receptor source for this set is an adult in good health. CDR3s leave out the opening cysteine and the closing phenylalanine or tryptophan. Each record gives: V gene, D gene, J gene, CDR3 length, CDR3 protein. The D gene is left open where the match is weak.

v_call: TRBV10-3; d_call: -; j_call: TRBJ2-1; cdr3_length: 13; cdr3_aa: AISEKGGDYNEQF
v_call: TRBV7-2; d_call: -; j_call: TRBJ1-5; cdr3_length: 12; cdr3_aa: ASSLGLSNQPQH
v_call: TRBV18; d_call: -; j_call: TRBJ2-1; cdr3_length: 9; cdr3_aa: ASSPGGEQF
v_call: TRBV6-4; d_call: -; j_call: TRBJ1-6; cdr3_length: 12; cdr3_aa: ASSDGQFNSPLH
v_call: TRBV24-1; d_call: TRBD2; j_call: TRBJ2-1; cdr3_length: 15; cdr3_aa: ATSEGRTSGGDNEQF
v_call: TRBV6-5; d_call: -; j_call: TRBJ2-2; cdr3_length: 10; cdr3_aa: ASSYLFGELF
v_call: TRBV27; d_call: TRBD1; j_call: TRBJ1-2; cdr3_length: 13; cdr3_aa: ASSLYPGQGAGYT
v_call: TRBV6-5; d_call: -; j_call: TRBJ2-2; cdr3_length: 13; cdr3_aa: ASTRIGDGTGELF
v_call: TRBV19; d_call: -; j_call: TRBJ1-3; cdr3_length: 14; cdr3_aa: ASSIRTESSGNTIY
v_call: TRBV15; d_call: -; j_call: TRBJ1-1; cdr3_length: 12; cdr3_aa: ATSRDRAGREAF
v_call: TRBV9; d_call: TRBD1; j_call: TRBJ1-2; cdr3_length: 16; cdr3_aa: ASSVTAGQGPRSYGYT
v_call: TRBV6-5; d_call: -; j_call: TRBJ2-7; cdr3_length: 13; cdr3_aa: ASSLGAPGTYEQY
v_call: TRBV7-9; d_call: -; j_call: TRBJ2-7; cdr3_length: 12; cdr3_aa: ASSLAHQTYEQY
v_call: TRBV15; d_call: -; j_call: TRBJ1-5; cdr3_length: 12; cdr3_aa: ATSRAGDNQPQH
v_call: TRBV4-3; d_call: TRBD2; j_call: TRBJ2-7; cdr3_length: 14; cdr3_aa: ASSQDSLAGGLEQY
v_call: TRBV6-5; d_call: -; j_call: TRBJ1-4; cdr3_length: 12; cdr3_aa: ASRYPQGNEKLF
v_call: TRBV3-1/TRBV3-2; d_call: TRBD2; j_call: TRBJ2-2; cdr3_length: 12; cdr3_aa: ASRLAVNTGELF
v_call: TRBV6-5; d_call: -; j_call: TRBJ1-6; cdr3_length: 13; cdr3_aa: ASREGYAYNSPLH
v_call: TRBV29-1; d_call: -; j_call: TRBJ1-2; cdr3_length: 11; cdr3_aa: SDTDSDNYGYT
v_call: TRBV7-2; d_call: -; j_call: TRBJ2-7; cdr3_length: 9; cdr3_aa: ASSLGRGSY
v_call: TRBV12-3/TRBV12-4; d_call: -; j_call: TRBJ1-2; cdr3_length: 11; cdr3_aa: ASSHSAEYGYT
v_call: TRBV29-1; d_call: -; j_call: TRBJ2-7; cdr3_length: 11; cdr3_aa: SVEVRDPYEQY
v_call: TRBV12-3/TRBV12-4; d_call: -; j_call: TRBJ2-6; cdr3_length: 9; cdr3_aa: ASARANVLT
v_call: TRBV6-5; d_call: TRBD1; j_call: TRBJ2-7; cdr3_length: 14; cdr3_aa: ASSFPSETGSDEQY
v_call: TRBV29-1; d_call: -; j_call: TRBJ1-1; cdr3_length: 11; cdr3_aa: SVEEREGTEAF
v_call: TRBV6-5; d_call: -; j_call: TRBJ2-7; cdr3_length: 11; cdr3_aa: ASGSAGPYEQY
v_call: TRBV4-2; d_call: -; j_call: TRBJ2-7; cdr3_length: 13; cdr3_aa: ASSQGDTTVGEQY
v_call: TRBV13; d_call: TRBD1; j_call: TRBJ2-7; cdr3_length: 15; cdr3_aa: ASSGIKGTGGSYEQY
v_call: TRBV28; d_call: -; j_call: TRBJ2-7; cdr3_length: 10; cdr3_aa: ASSFLSYEQY
v_call: TRBV28; d_call: TRBD1; j_call: TRBJ1-5; cdr3_length: 12; cdr3_aa: ASSQGGSNQPQH
v_call: TRBV7-2; d_call: TRBD1; j_call: TRBJ1-1; cdr3_length: 13; cdr3_aa: ASSPRQGGVTEAF
v_call: TRBV6-5; d_call: -; j_call: TRBJ2-5; cdr3_length: 10; cdr3_aa: ASRTDQETQY
v_call: TRBV3-1/TRBV3-2; d_call: TRBD1; j_call: TRBJ2-7; cdr3_length: 12; cdr3_aa: ASRAGGAFTEQY
v_call: TRBV5-6; d_call: TRBD1; j_call: TRBJ1-2; cdr3_length: 13; cdr3_aa: ASSSTDREGGGYT
v_call: TRBV6-4; d_call: TRBD1; j_call: TRBJ2-3; cdr3_length: 13; cdr3_aa: ASSDGDRATDTQY
v_call: TRBV5-4; d_call: -; j_call: TRBJ2-5; cdr3_length: 11; cdr3_aa: ASSFGGQETQY
v_call: TRBV7-2; d_call: -; j_call: TRBJ2-7; cdr3_length: 10; cdr3_aa: ASSLPSYEQY
v_call: TRBV5-4; d_call: -; j_call: TRBJ1-2; cdr3_length: 13; cdr3_aa: ASSLVNEVNYGYT
v_call: TRBV6-1; d_call: -; j_call: TRBJ1-5; cdr3_length: 13; cdr3_aa: ASRNPTGHNQPQH
v_call: TRBV3-1/TRBV3-2; d_call: -; j_call: TRBJ1-3; cdr3_length: 11; cdr3_aa: ASSQRSGNTIY
v_call: TRBV11-3; d_call: -; j_call: TRBJ1-2; cdr3_length: 12; cdr3_aa: ASSPPGVRGGYT